The 17 T cell receptor beta chains below all came from one sample that was sequenced in a study of spatial heterogeneity in lung cancer. TCRdb analysed the 5' RACE reads with MiXCR anew, one entry per CDR3 protein. The table shows tens of thousands of distinct CDR3 sequences, with roughly an eighth occurring only once. As for time point: sample taken at primary tumor resection. Unsorted samples of tumor, nontumor lung or frozen PBMC had their whole RNA sequenced. Sample: PBMCs, taken at surgery. The origin of the receptors is a male donor with early-stage non-small cell lung cancer.

This clonotype turned up a few times. The chain uses TRBV20-1 and TRBJ2-3, with 14 bases that match TRBD2. CDR1 DFQATT and CDR2 SNEGSKA come from the germline V gene (reference sequence). This CDR3 contains 19 residues. V lost 0 bases to trimming and J lost 0 bases; unmatched junction nucleotides: 8. CDR3 in DNA: TGCAGTGCTAGAGACAGAATGACTAGCGGGAGGGGCAGCACAGATACGCAGTATTTT. This translates into CSARDRMTSGRGSTDTQYF.

This clonotype has just a few counts. The chain is built from TRBV7-9 and TRBJ2-7, with 9 bases aligning to TRBD1. The CDR3 has 17 residues. Germline lookup yields CDR1 SEHNR and CDR2 FQNEAQ (reference sequence). V was pared by 1 base and J by 4 bases, with 11 bases of the junction left unmatched. The chain's CDR3 is CASSLDPGQGIPYEQYF. The CDR3, as DNA: TGTGCCAGCAGCTTAGATCCGGGACAGGGTATACCGTACGAGCAGTACTTC.

The chain joins TRBV10-1 to TRBJ2-4, with a possible D match to TRBD1 (6 bases). V was clipped by 7 bases and J by 0 bases, with 19 bases between them. Germline CDR1 is WNHNN and CDR2 is SYGVQD (reference sequence). The CDR3 has 17 residues. The CDR3 loop is CASTLRGTLLAKNIQYF. CDR3 sequence (DNA): TGCGCCAGCACCCTAAGGGGGACCTTGCTAGCCAAAAACATTCAGTACTTC.

The V and J genes are TRBV2 and TRBJ2-7; D perhaps matches TRBD1 (6 bases). Germline assignment: CDR1 SNHLY and CDR2 FYNNEI. V was pared by 7 bases and J by 3 bases, with 10 bases between. The CDR3 length is 12 residues. The CDR3 is CASNNRDYEQYF. DNA of the CDR3: TGTGCCAGCAATAACAGGGACTACGAGCAGTACTTC.

The chain carries TRBV7-3 and TRBJ1-2, with a possible D match to TRBD1 (6 bases). The germline V gene encodes CDR1 SGHTA and CDR2 FQGTGA. V lost 5 bases and J 6 bases, leaving 13 bases between the germline ends. The CDR3 runs 13 residues. The DNA for the CDR3 is TGTGCCAGCAGCGAAGGGACACCGGATGGCTACACCTTC. Translating it yields CASSEGTPDGYTF.

This clonotype was detected ten times or more. J is TRBJ1-5 and V is TRBV28; D is undetermined. The CDR3 has 16 residues. Germline assignment: CDR1 MDHEN and CDR2 SYDVKM. Between the trimmed V and J ends, which lost 1 base and 0 bases, there was a span of 10 bases. In DNA, the CDR3 is TGTGCCAGCAGTTTATACACCAGTCGTAGCAATCAGCCCCAGCATTTT. Its translation is CASSLYTSRSNQPQHF.

The CDR3 is CASSVIGGSTDTQYF. CDR3 nucleotides: TGTGCCAGCAGCGTAATCGGCGGTAGCACAGATACGCAGTATTTT. The J gene is TRBJ2-3, the V gene TRBV9; D call uncertain. Germline CDR1 SGDLS, CDR2 YYNGEE. The CDR3 loop spans 15 amino acids. Between the trimmed V and J ends, which lost 1 base and 0 bases, there was a span of 9 bases. The variable domain in full, with the rest retrieved from reference TRBV9 and TRBJ2-3, is DSGVTQTPKHLITATGQRVTLRCSPRSGDLSVYWYQQSLDQGLQFLIQYYNGEERAKGNILERFSAQQFPDLHSELNLSSLELGDSALYFCASSVIGGSTDTQYFGPGTRLTVL.

This chain connects TRBV5-1 to TRBJ2-7; D is possibly TRBD1 (6 bases). The germline gives CDR1 SGHRS, CDR2 YFSETQ. This CDR3 spans 14 amino acids. With 0 bases removed from V and 2 bases from J, the gap between germline ends came to 9 bases. CDR3 nucleotide sequence: TGCGCCAGCAGCTTGGGACAGGACCCCTACGAGCAGTACTTC. This translates into CASSLGQDPYEQYF.

This clonotype came up once. V is TRBV7-2 and J is TRBJ1-1; D gene ambiguous. CDR1 and CDR2 (germline): SGHTA, FQGNSA. This CDR3 comprises 16 residues. Trimming stripped 0 bases from V and 1 base from J, with 12 bases between. Here the CDR3 reads CASSLAWSRTNTEAFF. CDR3 sequence (DNA): TGTGCCAGCAGCTTAGCTTGGTCAAGGACGAACACTGAAGCTTTCTTT.

V and J are TRBV20-1 and TRBJ1-2; D unresolved. The CDR3 totals 13 residues. V was clipped by 3 bases and J by 1 base, with 9 bases between them. Germline V CDR1 and CDR2: DFQATT, SNEGSKA (reference sequence). The CDR3 is CSASSRINYGYTF. Written as DNA, the CDR3 is TGCAGTGCTAGTAGTCGGATTAACTATGGCTACACCTTC.

The chain employs TRBV5-1 and TRBJ2-7, with 8 bases matching TRBD1. The CDR3 has 14 residues. Germline V lookup: CDR1 SGHRS, CDR2 YFSETQ. The ends lost 4 bases at V and 5 bases at J; junction bases unmatched: 8. CDR3: CASSLETGDDEQYF. The CDR3 DNA is TGCGCCAGCAGCCTCGAGACAGGGGACGACGAGCAGTACTTC.

This clonotype has more than one count but fewer than ten. V gene TRBV3-1 combines with J gene TRBJ2-1, with D perhaps matching TRBD2 (6 bases). There are 13 residues in the CDR3. V lost 4 bases and J 5 bases, leaving 9 bases between the germline ends. Germline lookup yields CDR1 LGHDT and CDR2 YNNKEL (reference sequence). In DNA, the CDR3 is TGTGCCAGCAGCCTCGCGGGGCACAATGAGCAGTTCTTC. As protein: CASSLAGHNEQFF.

The CDR3 DNA reads as TGTGCCAGCAGCCCCCGACAGACCGGGAGTGAAAAACTGTTTTTT. Amino acid sequence: CASSPRQTGSEKLFF. The chain recombines TRBV3-1 with TRBJ1-4; D may be TRBD1 (5 bases). The CDR3 is 15 amino acids. Germline CDR1 and CDR2: LGHDT and YNNKEL (reference sequence). V lost 4 bases, J lost 7 bases, and 16 bases lay in between.

This clonotype was counted a few times. The V and J genes are TRBV5-1 and TRBJ1-1; D gene uncertain. The germline CDR1 and CDR2 sequences are SGHRS and YFSETQ. Trimming shortened V by 1 base and J by 2 bases, and 9 bases separated the two germline ends. The CDR3 is 14 residues long. This CDR3 reads CASSLRRSNTEAFF. The CDR3 DNA reads TGCGCCAGCAGCTTGAGGCGGTCCAACACTGAAGCTTTCTTT.

There are a few counts of this clonotype. The rearrangement joins TRBV29-1 to TRBJ1-1; weak D call: TRBD1 (6 bases). The ends were cut back, 6 bases at V and 0 bases at J, with 17 bases in the middle. The CDR3 has 15 amino acids. Germline values: CDR1 SQVTM, CDR2 ANQGSEA. The CDR3 loop reads CSVSGAGGMNTEAFF. CDR3 bases: TGCAGCGTCTCGGGGGCAGGAGGAATGAACACTGAAGCTTTCTTT. Full variable domain (remainder filled in from reference TRBV29-1 and TRBJ1-1): SAVISQKPSRDICQRGTSLTIQCQVDSQVTMMFWYRQQPGQSLTLIATANQGSEATYESGFVIDKFPISRPNLTFSTLTVSNMSPEDSSIYLCSVSGAGGMNTEAFFGQGTRLTVV.

This clonotype was observed a handful of times. The V gene is TRBV7-9, the J gene TRBJ1-1; 12 nucleotides match TRBD1. This CDR3 region has 16 residues. V was clipped by 4 bases and J by 4 bases; unmatched bases: 7. Germline CDR1 is SEHNR and CDR2 is FQNEAQ (reference sequence). CDR3 bases: TGTGCCAGCAGCTCCCCGGGACAGGGGGCGGGCACTGAAGCTTTCTTT. This sequence encodes CASSSPGQGAGTEAFF.

This chain connects TRBV5-5 to TRBJ2-7, with 9 bases lining up with TRBD2. The CDR3 runs to 16 residues. Germline V lookup: CDR1 SGHKS, CDR2 YYEKEE (reference sequence). V shed 2 bases, J shed 0 bases, and the junction held 6 bases outside the gene matches. CDR3 protein: CASSFDLAGHSYEQYF. CDR3 in DNA: TGTGCCAGCAGCTTTGATCTAGCGGGGCACTCCTACGAGCAGTACTTC.